The 8 T cell receptor beta chains reported below all come from one sample, sequenced in a study of neurological immune-mediated disorders. TCRdb reprocessed the 5' RACE reads with MiXCR, giving one entry per CDR3 protein. The sample consists of 25,000 to 30,000 distinct CDR3 sequences, 5% to 8% of them appearing once. Sequenced: PBMCs. The receptors come from a woman aged 45 to 65 in good health.

This clonotype was seen at least ten times. The chain links TRBV20-1 to TRBJ1-6; no firm D call. Germline V gives CDR1 DFQATT, CDR2 SNEGSKA (reference sequence). This CDR3 is built from 14 residues. The CDR3, as DNA: TGCGCAAGTGGGCCCGGTACGGGCAATTCACCCCTCCACTTT. Protein product: CASGPGTGNSPLHF.

This clonotype showed up many times. The chain combines TRBV5-1 with TRBJ2-1; tentative D call: TRBD1 (5 bases). This CDR3 contains 15 residues. Looked up from germline, CDR1 is SGHRS and CDR2 is YFSETQ. V was trimmed by 7 bases and J by 7 bases, leaving 21 bases between them. CDR3 protein: CASSPGASLVNEQFF. In nucleotides, the CDR3 is TGCGCCAGCTCCCCTGGGGCTAGTCTTGTAAATGAGCAGTTCTTC.

At least ten counts were recorded for this clonotype. The chain couples TRBV27 to TRBJ1-2; 7 bases fit TRBD1. The CDR3 is made up of 11 amino acids. Germline V gene sequence: CDR1 MNHEY, CDR2 SMNVEV (reference sequence). The ends lost 6 bases at V and 7 bases at J; junction bases unmatched: 2. The DNA of the CDR3 is TGTGCCAGCAGGAGGGGGCTTGGCTACACCTTC. This sequence encodes CASRRGLGYTF.

This clonotype was seen at least ten times. The chain combines TRBV7-2 with TRBJ2-3; D gene uncertain. CDR1 is SGHTA, CDR2 FQGNSA, per germline. The CDR3 sequence is 14 residues long. V dropped 0 bases and J dropped 3 bases, with 7 bases sitting between them. For the CDR3, the DNA is TGTGCCAGCAGCTTAGCTGGATTTACAGATACGCAGTATTTT. It encodes CASSLAGFTDTQYF.

Ten or more counts support this clonotype. V and J are TRBV10-3 and TRBJ2-3; D possibly corresponds to TRBD1 (5 bases). The CDR3 spans 13 residues. Germline lookup yields CDR1 ENHRY and CDR2 SYGVKD. The V end lost 8 bases, the J end lost 7 bases, and 16 bases lay between the germline ends. The CDR3 sequence: CAIQASGAHTQYF. CDR3 coding DNA: TGTGCCATCCAAGCCTCTGGGGCCCATACGCAGTATTTT.

The sample holds many counts of this clonotype. V usage is TRBV5-1 and J usage is TRBJ2-7, with a possible D match to TRBD1 (6 bases). Trimming removed 4 bases from V and 3 bases from J, with 14 bases in between. Germline V gene lookup returns CDR1 SGHRS and CDR2 YFSETQ. The CDR3 extends over 14 amino acids. CDR3 DNA sequence: TGCGCCAGCAGCGTACACAGGGACGGCTACGAGCAGTACTTC. Protein sequence: CASSVHRDGYEQYF.

This clonotype occurred many times. V usage is TRBV12-3 or TRBV12-4 and J usage is TRBJ2-6; TRBD2 is a possible D gene (6 bases). V lost 6 bases and J 0 bases, leaving 15 bases between the germline ends. This CDR3 region has 17 residues. The CDR3 sequence: CASSGLGGHSGANVLTF. Here the CDR3 DNA reads TGTGCCAGCAGCGGATTGGGGGGTCACTCTGGGGCCAACGTCCTGACTTTC.

This clonotype was observed at least ten times. The V call is TRBV5-1, the J call TRBJ1-5; TRBD1 agrees at 11 bases. The germline V gene has CDR1 SGHRS and CDR2 YFSETQ. The ends lost 2 bases at V and 8 bases at J; junction bases unmatched: 6. CDR3 length: 15 amino acids. The CDR3 protein is CASSLNSGQGEPQHF. DNA of the CDR3: TGCGCCAGCAGCTTAAATTCGGGACAGGGGGAGCCCCAGCATTTT.